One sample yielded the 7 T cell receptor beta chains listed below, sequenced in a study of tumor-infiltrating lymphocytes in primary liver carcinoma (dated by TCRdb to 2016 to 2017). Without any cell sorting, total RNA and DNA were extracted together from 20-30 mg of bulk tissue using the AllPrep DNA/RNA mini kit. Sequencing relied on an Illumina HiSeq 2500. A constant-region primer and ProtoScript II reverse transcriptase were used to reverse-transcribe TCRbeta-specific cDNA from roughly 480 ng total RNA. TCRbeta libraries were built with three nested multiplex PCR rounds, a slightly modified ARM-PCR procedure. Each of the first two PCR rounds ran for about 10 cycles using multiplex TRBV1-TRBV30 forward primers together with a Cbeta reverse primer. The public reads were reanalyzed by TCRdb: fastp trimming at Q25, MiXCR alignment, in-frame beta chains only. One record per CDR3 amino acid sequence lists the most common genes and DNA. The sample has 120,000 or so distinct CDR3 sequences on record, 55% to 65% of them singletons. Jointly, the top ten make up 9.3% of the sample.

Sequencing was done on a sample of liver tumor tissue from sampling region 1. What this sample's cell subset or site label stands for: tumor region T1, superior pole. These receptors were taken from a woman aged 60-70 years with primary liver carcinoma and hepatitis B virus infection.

The CDR3: CASSLGTRDDYTF. The CDR3 DNA reads TGTGCCAGCAGCTTAGGGACAAGGGATGACTACACCTTC. The rearrangement joins TRBV11-2 to TRBJ1-2, with TRBD1 as a possible D gene (5 bases). The germline V gene encodes CDR1 SGHAT and CDR2 FQNNGV. The V end lost 1 base, the J end lost 10 bases, and 13 bases lay between the germline ends. The CDR3 is 13 residues long. Based on the CDR3 plus reference TRBV11-2 and TRBJ1-2, the full variable domain is EAGVAQSPRYKIIEKRQSVAFWCNPISGHATLYWYQQILGQGPKLLIQFQNNGVVDDSQLPKDRFSAERLKGVDSTLKIQPAKLEDSAVYLCASSLGTRDDYTFGSGTRLTVV.

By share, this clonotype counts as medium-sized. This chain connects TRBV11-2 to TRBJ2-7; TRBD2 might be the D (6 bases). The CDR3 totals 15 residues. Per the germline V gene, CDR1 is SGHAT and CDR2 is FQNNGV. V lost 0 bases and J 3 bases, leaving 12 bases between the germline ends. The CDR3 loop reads CASSLEGGMVYEQYF. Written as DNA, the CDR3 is TGTGCCAGCAGCTTAGAGGGGGGTATGGTCTACGAGCAGTACTTC.

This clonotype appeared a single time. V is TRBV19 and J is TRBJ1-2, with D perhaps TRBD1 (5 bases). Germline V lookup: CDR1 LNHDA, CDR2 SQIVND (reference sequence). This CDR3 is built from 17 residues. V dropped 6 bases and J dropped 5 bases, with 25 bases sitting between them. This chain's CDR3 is CASSQGGHRGVRYGYTF. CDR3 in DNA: TGTGCCAGTAGCCAGGGTGGGCACCGCGGTGTTAGGTATGGCTACACCTTC.

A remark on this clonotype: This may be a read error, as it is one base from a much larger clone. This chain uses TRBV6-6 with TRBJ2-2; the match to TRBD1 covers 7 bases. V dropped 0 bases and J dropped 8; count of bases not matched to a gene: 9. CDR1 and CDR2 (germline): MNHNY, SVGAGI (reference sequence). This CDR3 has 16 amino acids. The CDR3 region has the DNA TGTGCCAGCAGTTACTCCCCGGGACAGCCAAAAGGGGAGCTGTTTTTT. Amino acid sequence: CASSYSPGQPKGELFF.

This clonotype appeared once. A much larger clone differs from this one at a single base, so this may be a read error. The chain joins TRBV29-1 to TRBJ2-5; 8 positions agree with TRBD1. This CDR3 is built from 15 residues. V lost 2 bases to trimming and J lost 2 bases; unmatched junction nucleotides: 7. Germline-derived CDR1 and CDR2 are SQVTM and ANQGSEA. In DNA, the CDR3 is TGCAGCGTTGAAAGTACGAGACAGGGGCAAGAGACCCAGTACTTC. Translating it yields CSVESTRQGQETQYF. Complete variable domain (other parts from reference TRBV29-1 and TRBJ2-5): SAVISQKPSRDICQRGTSLTIQCQVDSQVTMMFWYRQQPGQSLTLIATANQGSEATYESGFVIDKFPISRPNLTFSTLTVSNMSPEDSSIYLCSVESTRQGQETQYFGPGTRLLVL.

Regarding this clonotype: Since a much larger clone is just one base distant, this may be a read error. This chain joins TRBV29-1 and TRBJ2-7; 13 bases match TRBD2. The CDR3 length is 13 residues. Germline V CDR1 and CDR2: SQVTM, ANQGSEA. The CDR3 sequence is CSVEGLAGREQCF. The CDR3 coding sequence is TGCAGCGTTGAGGGACTAGCGGGAAGGGAGCAGTGCTTC.

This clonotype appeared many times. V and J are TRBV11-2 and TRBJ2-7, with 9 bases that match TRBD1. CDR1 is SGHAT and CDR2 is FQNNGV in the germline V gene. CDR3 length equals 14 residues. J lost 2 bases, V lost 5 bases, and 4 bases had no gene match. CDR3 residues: CASSTTGGAYEQYF. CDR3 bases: TGTGCCAGCAGCACGACAGGGGGGGCCTACGAGCAGTACTTC.